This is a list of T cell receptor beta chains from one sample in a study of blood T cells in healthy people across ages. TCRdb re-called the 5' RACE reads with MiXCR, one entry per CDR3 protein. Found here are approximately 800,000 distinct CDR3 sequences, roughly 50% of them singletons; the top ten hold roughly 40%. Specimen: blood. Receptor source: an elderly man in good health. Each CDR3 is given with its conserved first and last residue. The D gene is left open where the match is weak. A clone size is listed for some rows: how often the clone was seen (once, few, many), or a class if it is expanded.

CASSYSGRRGGDEQYF,TGTGCCAGCAGTTACTCGGGCAGGAGGGGCGGGGACGAGCAGTACTTC,NA,TRBV6-5,TRBJ2-7,NA
CASSPTGATNEKLFF,TGTGCCAGCTCACCGACAGGAGCAACTAATGAAAAACTGTTTTTT,NA,TRBV18,TRBJ1-4,few
CASSQEIRGRAPDTQYF,TGTGCCAGCAGCCAAGAAATTCGGGGGAGGGCGCCAGATACGCAGTATTTT,TRBD2,TRBV4-2,TRBJ2-3,many
CSASPRSRTGNTEAFF,TGCAGTGCTTCCCCCCGGTCGCGGACGGGGAACACTGAAGCTTTCTTT,NA,TRBV20-1,TRBJ1-1,NA
CASSLSIQETQYF,TGTGCCAGCAGCTTATCAATACAAGAGACCCAGTACTTC,NA,TRBV7-3,TRBJ2-5,NA
CASSPPETGASGANVLTF,TGTGCCAGCAGTCCCCCAGAGACAGGGGCATCTGGGGCCAACGTCCTGACTTTC,TRBD1,TRBV6-1,TRBJ2-6,NA
CASSYPDRGWAFF,TGTGCCAGCAGCTATCCCGACAGAGGTTGGGCTTTCTTT,NA,TRBV7-2,TRBJ1-1,NA
CSVTGSGELFF,TGCAGCGTTACAGGGTCCGGGGAGCTGTTTTTT,NA,TRBV29-1,TRBJ2-2,NA
CASSQGTGGLREQYF,TGTGCCAGCAGCCAAGGCACAGGCGGGCTGCGAGAGCAGTACTTC,NA,TRBV3-1,TRBJ2-5,few
CATNRNGLAKYNEQFF,TGTGCCACCAATAGGAACGGACTAGCGAAGTACAATGAGCAGTTCTTC,TRBD2,TRBV2,TRBJ2-1,NA
CASSEEYSYEQYF,TGTGCCAGCAGTGAAGAGTACAGCTACGAGCAGTACTTC,NA,TRBV6-1,TRBJ2-7,NA
CASSIELLEGNEQFF,TGTGCCAGCAGTATAGAGTTACTCGAGGGCAATGAGCAGTTCTTC,NA,TRBV2,TRBJ2-1,NA
CATSDLVETQYF,TGTGCCACCAGTGATTTGGTGGAGACCCAGTACTTC,NA,TRBV24-1,TRBJ2-5,once
CASSPTYPDTQYF,TGCGCCAGCAGCCCAACTTATCCCGATACGCAGTATTTT,NA,TRBV4-1,TRBJ2-3,NA
CASRGEWSEQYF,TGTGCCAGCAGGGGAGAGTGGAGCGAGCAGTACTTC,NA,TRBV28,TRBJ2-7,NA
CASSAEGGQGSDTQYF,TGTGCCAGCAGCGCCGAAGGGGGTCAGGGATCAGATACGCAGTATTTT,NA,TRBV9,TRBJ2-3,NA
CSGAEDAYNEQFF,TGCAGCGGTGCGGAGGATGCCTACAATGAGCAGTTCTTC,NA,TRBV29-1,TRBJ2-1,few
CASSYGVVGSYEQYF,TGTGCCAGCAGTTACGGAGTCGTAGGCTCCTACGAGCAGTACTTC,NA,TRBV27,TRBJ2-7,NA
CSARGGTKEAYF,TGCAGTGCTAGAGGCGGGACTAAAGAAGCGTACTTC,TRBD2,TRBV20-1,TRBJ2-5,NA
CASSGRVLPTGNQPQHF,TGTGCCAGCAGTGGTCGGGTTCTGCCGACCGGCAATCAGCCCCAGCATTTT,NA,TRBV6-1,TRBJ1-5,NA
CSVEGGRGETQYF,TGCAGCGTTGAAGGGGGGCGTGGGGAGACCCAGTACTTC,NA,TRBV29-1,TRBJ2-5,many
CASSLRGLNEKLFF,TGTGCCAGCAGCCTCAGGGGACTCAATGAAAAACTGTTTTTT,NA,TRBV27,TRBJ1-4,NA
CASSDSGGTGQPQHF,TGTGCCAGCAGTGACAGCGGGGGAACAGGGCAGCCCCAGCATTTT,NA,TRBV25-1,TRBJ1-5,NA
CASSSLGTGTYEQYF,TGCGCCAGCAGCTCTCTCGGGACAGGGACCTACGAGCAGTACTTC,TRBD1,TRBV5-1,TRBJ2-7,NA
CSASTGTSGYNEQFF,TGCAGTGCTAGCACCGGGACTAGCGGCTACAATGAGCAGTTCTTC,TRBD2,TRBV20-1,TRBJ2-1,NA
CASSDQGETQYF,TGTGCCAGCAGTGACCAGGGGGAGACCCAGTACTTC,NA,TRBV25-1,TRBJ2-5,NA
CASSPEGLAASYNEQFF,TGTGCCAGCAGCCCAGAGGGACTAGCGGCCTCCTACAATGAGCAGTTCTTC,TRBD2,TRBV7-6,TRBJ2-1,NA
CASSPLSLARGPGANVLTF,TGTGCCAGCAGCCCCCTGAGCCTGGCTCGGGGGCCTGGGGCCAACGTCCTGACTTTC,NA,TRBV27,TRBJ2-6,NA
CSAGAHSGNEKLFF,TGCAGTGCTGGAGCCCACAGTGGTAATGAAAAACTGTTTTTT,NA,TRBV20-1,TRBJ1-4,NA
CASSVGSLLETQYF,TGCGCCAGCAGCGTGGGGAGCCTATTAGAGACCCAGTACTTC,NA,TRBV5-1,TRBJ2-5,NA
CASSPLAGGPHEQFF,TGTGCCAGCAGCCCACTAGCGGGAGGCCCCCATGAGCAGTTCTTC,TRBD2,TRBV4-2,TRBJ2-1,NA
CASSSLLGARYAYF,TGCGCCAGCAGCTCCCTCCTAGGGGCCAGATACGCGTATTTT,NA,TRBV5-1,TRBJ2-3,few
CASSLKYGLEHEQYF,TGTGCCAGCAGTTTGAAATATGGGCTCGAACACGAGCAGTACTTC,NA,TRBV27,TRBJ2-7,NA
CASSYGQGGDEQFF,TGTGCCAGCAGTTACGGTCAGGGGGGGGATGAGCAGTTCTTC,NA,TRBV6-5,TRBJ2-1,many
CASSPSFEQYF,TGTGCCAGCAGCCCCAGTTTCGAGCAGTACTTC,NA,TRBV2,TRBJ2-7,NA
CSARGEAYEQYF,TGCAGTGCTAGAGGGGAGGCCTACGAGCAGTACTTC,NA,TRBV20-1,TRBJ2-7,NA
CASSLDRGRAEAFF,TGTGCCAGCAGCCTAGACAGGGGGCGGGCTGAAGCTTTCTTT,NA,TRBV21-1,TRBJ1-1,few
CASNRQGVLQFF,TGTGCCAGCAATAGACAGGGGGTCTTACAGTTCTTC,TRBD1,TRBV2,TRBJ2-1,once
CASSPGTGLREQYF,TGTGCCAGCAGCCCCGGGACAGGTTTACGGGAGCAGTACTTC,TRBD1,TRBV7-6,TRBJ2-4,NA
CASSLGHKAPNEQFF,TGTGCCAGCAGCTTAGGGCACAAGGCCCCCAATGAGCAGTTCTTC,NA,TRBV11-2,TRBJ2-1,few
CASSPISAQETQYF,TGTGCCAGCTCACCCATCAGCGCGCAAGAGACCCAGTACTTC,NA,TRBV18,TRBJ2-5,few
CASSDSTPGGTEAFF,TGTGCCAGCAGCGATTCTACCCCGGGGGGCACTGAAGCTTTCTTT,NA,TRBV7-9,TRBJ1-1,NA
CASSQAGGHRDAYF,TGTGCCAGCAGCCAGGCGGGGGGGCACAGAGACGCGTATTTT,TRBD2,TRBV7-2,TRBJ2-3,NA
CASSYEAPTNEKLFF,TGTGCCAGCAGTTACGAGGCTCCTACGAATGAAAAACTGTTTTTT,NA,TRBV6-6,TRBJ1-4,NA
CASSFRPGQGTEAFF,TGTGCCAGCAGCTTCCGACCGGGACAGGGCACTGAAGCTTTCTTT,TRBD1,TRBV6-6,TRBJ1-1,NA
CAVVTESSYEQYF,TGTGCCGTCGTAACAGAAAGCTCCTACGAGCAGTACTTC,NA,TRBV10-3,TRBJ2-7,few
CAATGDGNSPLHF,TGTGCCGCTACAGGGGACGGGAATTCACCCCTCCACTTT,TRBD1,TRBV10-3,TRBJ1-6,NA
CAISDLLSEQYF,TGTGCCATCAGCGACCTCCTGAGCGAGCAGTACTTC,NA,TRBV10-3,TRBJ2-7,NA
CASSPFEGGLHEQFF,TGCGCCAGCAGCCCCTTTGAGGGAGGGCTGCATGAGCAGTTCTTC,TRBD2,TRBV5-1,TRBJ2-1,many
CASSLLGVLGTEAFF,TGTGCCAGCAGCTTATTAGGGGTCTTGGGCACTGAAGCTTTCTTT,NA,TRBV7-9,TRBJ1-1,NA
CSANQGAEQPQHF,TGCAGTGCTAACCAGGGGGCGGAGCAGCCCCAGCATTTT,TRBD1,TRBV20-1,TRBJ1-5,NA
CASSPERQTQYF,TGTGCCAGCAGCCCCGAACGGCAGACCCAGTACTTC,NA,TRBV7-2,TRBJ2-5,NA
CASSLGHPGGDTQYF,TGCGCCAGCAGCCTGGGACACCCCGGTGGGGATACGCAGTATTTT,NA,TRBV5-1,TRBJ2-3,NA
CASGLSEDRSPTGELFF,TGTGCTAGTGGTTTGAGTGAGGACAGGAGTCCCACCGGGGAGCTGTTTTTT,TRBD1,TRBV12-5,TRBJ2-2,NA
CAASRDRSFSEQYF,TGTGCCGCCAGCAGAGATCGTTCCTTTTCCGAGCAGTACTTC,NA,TRBV15,TRBJ2-7,NA
CASVRTGATGELFF,TGCGCCAGCGTCAGGACAGGGGCCACCGGGGAGCTGTTTTTT,TRBD1,TRBV5-1,TRBJ2-2,NA
CATSRAGRSSGANVLTF,TGTGCCACCAGCAGAGCGGGCAGGTCCTCTGGGGCCAACGTCCTGACTTTC,NA,TRBV15,TRBJ2-6,NA